The 27 T cell receptor beta chains below all came from one sample that was sequenced in a study of T cell changes during pregnancy in multiple sclerosis (dated by TCRdb to between 2017 and 2020). Library preparation was by the immunoSEQ multiplex PCR assay. TCRdb obtained this table from immuneACCESS and retained in-frame rearrangements with V and J assigned. These tables miss some clones; where compared with another copy, unresolved V genes account for less than half of the shortfall, and the remainder is unexplained. In all, the sample holds roughly 89,000 clones, and about 94% of those were seen once. Less than 2.5% of the sample goes to the ten largest clones. The sequencing used peripheral blood, collected in the third trimester of pregnancy. Receptors were obtained from a female donor with multiple sclerosis, enrolled in a pregnancy study.

The genes are TRBV10-3 and TRBJ1-2; possible D gene TRBD1, 5 bases. From germline, CDR1 is ENHRY and CDR2 SYGVKD. Trimming cost V 4 bases and J 6 bases, with 24 bases left between them. CDR3 size: 17 residues. The CDR3 DNA sequence: TGTGCCATCAGTGGGGGCCCCCTGGAAGGATGGATGAATGGCTACACCTTC. Its translation is CAISGGPLEGWMNGYTF.

The CDR3 DNA reads as TGTGCCAGCAGCTACAGGTCAAACGAGCAGTACTTC. Translating gives CASSYRSNEQYF. The chain links TRBV6-1 to TRBJ2-7, with a tentative D call TRBD1 (5 bases). Germline V lookup: CDR1 MNHNS, CDR2 SASEGT. The CDR3 extends over 12 amino acids. V was shortened by 6 bases and J by 5 bases, with 11 bases between the two germline ends.

The chain links TRBV2 to TRBJ2-1; the D is unclear. Germline lookup yields CDR1 SNHLY and CDR2 FYNNEI. V dropped 7 bases and J dropped 6 bases, with 13 bases sitting between them. The CDR3 runs to 13 residues. This CDR3 is CASKDSALNEQFF. The CDR3 region has the DNA TGTGCCAGCAAAGACTCTGCCCTCAATGAGCAGTTCTTC.

The genes are TRBV19 and TRBJ2-1; D remains unclear. Germline V CDR1 and CDR2: LNHDA, SQIVND (reference sequence). The V end was cut by 3 bases, the J end by 7 bases, with 7 bases between. The CDR3 is 12 residues long. CDR3 bases: TGTGCCAGTAGTATTGGAGCAAATGAGCAGTTCTTC. It codes for CASSIGANEQFF.

For this clone: Sequence at one end of the junction differs from germline and may be a read error. V is TRBV7-7 and J is TRBJ2-5; tentatively, D is TRBD1 (6 bases). Germline V lookup: CDR1 SSHAT, CDR2 FNYEAQ (reference sequence). The CDR3 runs 14 residues. The CDR3 here is CASSLVLGGETQYF. Written as DNA, the CDR3 is TGTGCTAGCAGCTTAGTGCTAGGGGGAGAGACCCAGTACTTC. The complete variable domain, with remaining parts taken from reference TRBV7-7 and TRBJ2-5, reads GAGVSQSPRYKVTKRGQDVTLRCDPISSHATLYWYQQALGQGPEFLTYFNYEAQPDKSGLPSDRFSAERPEGSISTLTIQRTEQRDSAMYRCASSLVLGGETQYFGPGTRLLVL.

The J gene is TRBJ2-5, the V gene TRBV18; 10 nucleotides agree with TRBD1. CDR1 is KGHSH, CDR2 LQKENI, per germline. V was pared by 7 bases and J by 4 bases, with 3 bases of the junction left unmatched. The CDR3 totals 13 residues. This CDR3 reads CASLGQGRETQYF. CDR3 DNA: TGTGCCAGCTTGGGACAGGGGAGAGAGACCCAGTACTTC.

The chain is built from TRBV7-2 and TRBJ2-6; D call uncertain. Per germline, CDR1 SGHTA and CDR2 FQGNSA. Trimming removed 3 bases at V and 4 bases at J, with 19 bases between. The CDR3 has 18 amino acids. The CDR3 nucleotides are TGTGCCAGCAGCTTCCTAGTATTATCCGATGGAGGGGCCAACGTCCTGACTTTC. As protein: CASSFLVLSDGGANVLTF.

This chain uses TRBV5-1 with TRBJ1-1, with a weak D call TRBD1 (6 bases). Germline V gene lookup returns CDR1 SGHRS and CDR2 YFSETQ. V gave up 1 base and J gave up 1 base, with 14 bases separating them. The CDR3 extends over 16 amino acids. For the CDR3, the DNA is TGCGCCAGCAGCTTGAGTTGGGGGGGGGCGAACACTGAAGCTTTCTTT. It translates to CASSLSWGGANTEAFF.

The chain has TRBV2 and TRBJ2-7; tentative D call: TRBD2 (6 bases). Trimming took 7 bases from V and 2 from J, leaving 18 bases between them. CDR3 length equals 15 residues. Germline V CDR1 and CDR2: SNHLY, FYNNEI. The CDR3, as DNA: TGTGCCAGCAACCAACAAGGTAGCGGAACCTACGAGCAGTACTTC. It encodes CASNQQGSGTYEQYF.

This chain joins TRBV28 and TRBJ1-1; no clear D gene. V lost 11 bases and J 0 bases, leaving 16 bases between the germline ends. This CDR3 contains 14 residues. Germline V gene data show CDR1 as MDHEN and CDR2 as SYDVKM. Written as DNA, the CDR3 is TGTGCCGGATCCCCGGGAGCCATGAACACTGAAGCTTTCTTT. Encoded protein: CAGSPGAMNTEAFF.

The V gene is TRBV2, the J gene TRBJ2-7, with a tentative D call TRBD2 (5 bases). With 1 base removed from V and 4 bases from J, the gap between germline ends came to 17 bases. The CDR3 has 16 amino acids. Germline CDR1 is SNHLY and CDR2 is FYNNEI. CDR3 residues: CASSEEDFPWPYEQYF. As DNA, the CDR3 is TGTGCCAGCAGTGAAGAGGACTTCCCATGGCCTTACGAGCAGTACTTC.

V and J are TRBV9 and TRBJ2-7; 8 nucleotides match TRBD1. CDR3 size: 15 residues. Trimming removed 4 bases from V and 4 bases from J; junction bases left unmatched: 10. Germline V gene sequence: CDR1 SGDLS, CDR2 YYNGEE. This CDR3 is CASSPQTGAMYEQYF. The CDR3 bases are TGTGCCAGCAGCCCCCAGACAGGGGCGATGTACGAGCAGTACTTC.

This chain uses TRBV2 with TRBJ2-2; 8 bases align to TRBD1. The CDR3 length is 14 residues. Trimming removed 6 bases from V and 3 bases from J; junction bases left unmatched: 3. CDR1 and CDR2 from the germline V gene are SNHLY and FYNNEI. In DNA, the CDR3 is TGTGCCAGCAGGGGGGGACAGGACACCGGGGAGCTGTTTTTT. Its protein is CASRGGQDTGELFF.

The V call is TRBV29-1, the J call TRBJ1-2; D perhaps matches TRBD1 (5 bases). This CDR3 is built from 11 residues. Looked up from germline, CDR1 is SQVTM and CDR2 is ANQGSEA. The V and J ends lost 5 bases and 6 bases respectively, with 10 bases between them. As DNA, the CDR3 is TGCAGCGTTCGTCCGGGGGATGGCTACACCTTC. This codes for CSVRPGDGYTF.

The rearrangement uses TRBV4-2 and TRBJ1-5; no reliable D call. The CDR3 runs to 17 residues. V dropped 5 bases and J dropped 2 bases, with 19 bases sitting between them. Germline CDR1 and CDR2: LGHNA and YNFKEQ. This CDR3 is CASSSGHPSVGNQPQHF. Here the CDR3 DNA reads TGTGCCAGCAGCTCTGGGCACCCTAGCGTGGGCAATCAGCCCCAGCATTTT.

This chain connects TRBV6-1 to TRBJ2-3, with D perhaps TRBD1 (6 bases). Trimming pared 1 base from V and 3 bases from J, leaving 11 bases between. The CDR3 spans 15 residues. Germline CDR1 is MNHNS and CDR2 is SASEGT. The CDR3 region is CASSEDRVRTDTQYF. The CDR3 coding sequence is TGTGCCAGCAGTGAAGACAGGGTCAGGACAGATACGCAGTATTTT.

This clone was counted between two and nine times. The chain links TRBV15 to TRBJ2-6; possible D gene TRBD1, 6 bases. The CDR3 contains 16 residues. CDR1 LNHNV and CDR2 YYDKDF come from the germline V gene (reference sequence). Trimming left V 0 bases short and J 3 bases short, with 9 bases between. The CDR3 is CATSRDTGFGANVLTF. In nucleotides, the CDR3 is TGTGCCACCAGCAGAGATACAGGGTTTGGGGCCAACGTCCTGACTTTC.

The chain employs TRBV6-5 and TRBJ1-5; no firm D call. Germline V gives CDR1 MNHEY, CDR2 SVGAGI. V was cut by 2 bases and J by 0 bases, with 8 bases left in between. The CDR3 runs 15 residues. In nucleotides, the CDR3 is TGTGCCAGCAGTTACAGACTGAATAGCAATCAGCCCCAGCATTTT. Amino acid sequence: CASSYRLNSNQPQHF.

The chain recombines TRBV9 with TRBJ2-1, with 8 nucleotides matching TRBD2. Germline CDR1 SGDLS, CDR2 YYNGEE. CDR3 size: 13 residues. V shed 4 bases and J 8 bases; nucleotides not matched to a gene: 5. The CDR3 here is CASSWIAGHEQFF. Written as DNA, the CDR3 is TGTGCCAGCAGCTGGATAGCGGGACATGAGCAGTTCTTC.

The chain links TRBV27 to TRBJ1-1; D is perhaps TRBD1 (5 bases). Looked up from germline, CDR1 is MNHEY and CDR2 is SMNVEV (reference sequence). Between the trimmed V and J ends, which lost 5 bases and 4 bases, there was a span of 14 bases. The CDR3 extends over 14 amino acids. The CDR3 spells CASSRLLGGTEAFF. CDR3 DNA: TGTGCCAGCAGTCGGTTATTGGGGGGCACTGAAGCTTTCTTT.

J is TRBJ2-6 and V is TRBV28, with a tentative D call TRBD2 (6 bases). The V and J ends lost 2 bases and 0 bases respectively, with 14 bases between them. The CDR3 is 18 residues long. Germline V gene lookup returns CDR1 MDHEN and CDR2 SYDVKM. In DNA, the CDR3 is TGTGCCAGCAGTTTAGGGCGGGGAAGATTCTCTGGGGCCAACGTCCTGACTTTC. This encodes CASSLGRGRFSGANVLTF.

The chain carries TRBV19 and TRBJ1-2, with 8 bases identical to TRBD1. CDR3 length: 12 residues. With V trimmed by 9 bases and J by 1 base, 1 base remained unmatched. Germline V gene lookup returns CDR1 LNHDA and CDR2 SQIVND (reference sequence). CDR3 amino acids: CARTGDNYGYTF. In DNA form, the CDR3 reads TGTGCCAGGACAGGGGATAACTATGGCTACACCTTC.

The chain joins TRBV6-1 to TRBJ1-5; D not certain. The CDR3 runs 12 residues. The V end was cut by 8 bases, the J end by 4 bases, with 9 bases between. In germline, CDR1 is MNHNS, CDR2 SASEGT. CDR3 loop: CASYSGNQPQHF. The CDR3 nucleotides read TGTGCCAGCTATTCCGGTAATCAGCCCCAGCATTTT.

The chain links TRBV28 to TRBJ2-5, with 7 bases matching TRBD1. Germline CDR1 and CDR2: MDHEN and SYDVKM. The CDR3 sequence is 15 residues long. V was clipped by 5 bases and J by 5 bases; unmatched bases: 11. CDR3 sequence (DNA): TGTGCCAGCAGTCGATCTTTAGGGGGCATTGAGACCCAGTACTTC. It encodes CASSRSLGGIETQYF.

The chain has TRBV2 and TRBJ2-7, with 9 nucleotides matching TRBD2. V gave up 4 bases and J gave up 12 bases; unmatched junction bases: 10. Looked up from germline, CDR1 is SNHLY and CDR2 is FYNNEI. This CDR3 has 13 residues. The CDR3 DNA follows: TGTGCCAGCAGTGGGGTGACTAGCGGAGTTGTGTACTTC. Amino acid sequence: CASSGVTSGVVYF.

This sequence joins TRBV10-3 and TRBJ1-3; maybe TRBD1 (6 bases). Per the germline V gene, CDR1 is ENHRY and CDR2 is SYGVKD. This CDR3 is 17 amino acids long. V was pared by 8 bases and J by 0 bases, with 20 bases between. For the CDR3, the DNA is TGTGCCATCTTGGACGACCCGAGGGGGACCTCTGGAAACACCATATATTTT. Its translation: CAILDDPRGTSGNTIYF.

The rearrangement uses TRBV7-9 and TRBJ2-6; D ambiguous. The CDR3 totals 15 residues. Trimming stripped 2 bases from V and 2 bases from J, with 7 bases between. The germline V gene has CDR1 SEHNR and CDR2 FQNEAQ (reference sequence). CDR3 in DNA: TGTGCCAGCAGCTTATCATCCACTGGGGCCAACGTCCTGACTTTC. The encoded protein is CASSLSSTGANVLTF.